One sample yielded the 17 T cell receptor beta chains listed below, sequenced in a study of shared clonotypes between healthy human individuals. It was CD45RO-negative cells, positively selected for CCR7, that made up naive CD8 cells, with terminally differentiated effector memory CD45RA+ cells excluded. TCRdb's table, derived via immunoSEQ multiplex PCR, lists solely in-frame clones and lacks some. The sample has 760,000 or so clones; around 96% are singletons. The sample was naive CD8+ T cells sorted from blood. Receptors were obtained from a man younger than 45 in good health.

This clone was seen a single time. V and J are TRBV7-6 and TRBJ2-6, with 7 bases aligning to TRBD1. The V segment lost 6 bases and the J segment 11 bases; nucleotides outside the gene matches: 13. The CDR3 extends over 15 amino acids. The germline CDR1 and CDR2 sequences are SGHVS and FNYEAQ. The CDR3 coding sequence is TGTGCCAGCAGGCTTGGCGACGGGACAGCTGACGTCCTGACTTTC. It translates to CASRLGDGTADVLTF.

In DNA, the CDR3 is TGCAGCGTTGAAGGAACCAGCGGGAGAACGAATGAGCAGTTCTTC. Protein: CSVEGTSGRTNEQFF. The genes are TRBV29-1 and TRBJ2-1; TRBD2 matches at 8 bases. The trim removed 1 base at V and 7 bases at J, leaving 9 bases unmatched. The length of the CDR3 is 15 residues. The germline V gene encodes CDR1 SQVTM and CDR2 ANQGSEA.

With respect to this clone: Other DNA sequences of this sample code for an identical CDR3. The chain combines TRBV5-4 with TRBJ2-3; 10 bases fit TRBD1. The junction had 4 bases not matched to a gene; V was cut back by 4 bases and J by 5 bases. This CDR3 region has 14 residues. Per the germline V gene, CDR1 is SGHNT and CDR2 is YYREEE (reference sequence). CDR3 in amino acids: CASSGGQGGDTQYF. The DNA of the CDR3 is TGTGCCAGCAGCGGTGGACAGGGGGGAGATACGCAGTATTTT.

V gene TRBV2 combines with J gene TRBJ2-4; D is possibly TRBD2 (5 bases). Germline CDR1 is SNHLY and CDR2 is FYNNEI. The CDR3 runs 15 residues. Between the trimmed V and J ends, which lost 4 bases and 6 bases, there was a span of 16 bases. The CDR3 region is CASSVASSYTNIQYF. The CDR3 nucleotides are TGTGCCAGCAGTGTTGCTAGCTCCTACACAAACATTCAGTACTTC. The full variable domain, its missing parts supplied by reference TRBV2 and TRBJ2-4, is EPEVTQTPSHQVTQMGQEVILRCVPISNHLYFYWYRQILGQKVEFLVSFYNNEISEKSEIFDDQFSVERPDGSNFTLKIRSTKLEDSAMYFCASSVASSYTNIQYFGAGTRLSVL.

The V call is TRBV4-1, the J call TRBJ1-2; 8 nucleotides agree with TRBD1. CDR1 is MGHRA, CDR2 YSYEKL, per germline. Losses at the gene ends were 2 bases for V and 3 bases for J; bases not matched to a gene: 5. This CDR3 has 15 residues. The DNA of the CDR3 is TGCGCCAGCAGCCAAATTCCAGGGGGCGACTATGGCTACACCTTC. The encoded protein is CASSQIPGGDYGYTF.

This clone turned up a few times. Other DNA sequences in the same sample also yield this CDR3. The genes are TRBV27 and TRBJ1-2, with a weak D call TRBD1 (5 bases). This CDR3 region has 11 residues. Germline CDR1 is MNHEY and CDR2 is SMNVEV (reference sequence). V was shortened by 6 bases and J by 8 bases, with 10 bases between the two germline ends. As DNA, the CDR3 is TGTGCCAGCAGCGGGCGGGGGGGCTACACCTTC. It encodes CASSGRGGYTF.

The rearrangement joins TRBV4-2 to TRBJ2-3; 9 positions match TRBD2. There are 17 residues in the CDR3. V dropped 2 bases and J dropped 3; count of bases not matched to a gene: 9. CDR1 is LGHNA and CDR2 is YNFKEQ in the germline V gene. CDR3 coding DNA: TGTGCCAGCAGCCAATCTTTAGCGGGAGAGGTGACAGATACGCAGTATTTT. It yields the protein CASSQSLAGEVTDTQYF.

In this sample, this clone turned up once. The genes are TRBV4-1 and TRBJ2-3; D possibly corresponds to TRBD2 (6 bases). V was cut by 1 base and J by 4 bases, with 15 bases left in between. The germline CDR1 and CDR2 sequences are MGHRA and YSYEKL. This CDR3 has 16 amino acids. The CDR3 nucleotides read TGCGCCAGCAGCCAAGGCACAGGAGCGGGCGCAGATACGCAGTATTTT. Translated, it gives CASSQGTGAGADTQYF.

The chain's CDR3 is CASSSDRGGSGGDNEQFF. The CDR3 nucleotides read TGTGCCAGCAGCTCCGACCGTGGAGGCAGCGGTGGGGACAATGAGCAGTTCTTC. The J gene is TRBJ2-1, the V gene TRBV7-6, with a weak D call TRBD2 (5 bases). V shed 4 bases and J shed 5 bases, with 24 bases lying between them. The CDR3 loop spans 18 amino acids. From germline, CDR1 is SGHVS and CDR2 FNYEAQ.

The genes are TRBV6-5 and TRBJ2-5; D is perhaps TRBD2 (6 bases). There are 13 residues in the CDR3. Looked up from germline, CDR1 is MNHEY and CDR2 is SVGAGI. V was pared by 6 bases and J by 5 bases, with 13 bases between. The CDR3: CASRIREWETQYF. In DNA, the CDR3 is TGTGCCAGCAGGATCCGGGAGTGGGAGACCCAGTACTTC.

The rearrangement links TRBV4-1 to TRBJ1-2, with TRBD1 matching over 9 bases. With V trimmed by 2 bases and J by 6 bases, 7 bases remained unmatched. Germline loops: CDR1 MGHRA, CDR2 YSYEKL. The CDR3 covers 15 residues. The CDR3 nucleotides are TGCGCCAGCAGCCAATGGGACAGGGAAGATAATGGCTACACCTTC. As protein: CASSQWDREDNGYTF.

This chain connects TRBV27 to TRBJ2-1; D may match TRBD1 or TRBD2 (6 bases each). CDR3 length: 15 residues. The germline CDR1 and CDR2 sequences are MNHEY and SMNVEV (reference sequence). The V end lost 3 bases, the J end lost 3 bases, and 12 bases lay between the germline ends. Here the CDR3 reads CASSLTRTVYNEQFF. The CDR3, as DNA: TGTGCCAGCAGTTTGACTAGGACAGTCTACAATGAGCAGTTCTTC.

V is TRBV27 and J is TRBJ2-2; D uncertain. V gave up 5 bases and J gave up 4 bases, with 8 bases separating them. There are 13 residues in the CDR3. The germline gives CDR1 MNHEY, CDR2 SMNVEV (reference sequence). Written as DNA, the CDR3 is TGTGCCAGCAGTCTACTTAGCACCGGGGAGCTGTTTTTT. This translates into CASSLLSTGELFF.

This chain uses TRBV6-1 with TRBJ2-1, with D unresolved. V lost 7 bases to trimming and J lost 0 bases, with 13 bases between them. The length of the CDR3 is 15 residues. Germline CDR1 reads MNHNS; CDR2 reads SASEGT. This CDR3 is CASTETLSSYNEQFF. CDR3 sequence (DNA): TGTGCCAGCACTGAGACTCTTTCCTCCTACAATGAGCAGTTCTTC.

This clone was counted between two and nine times. The chain couples TRBV29-1 to TRBJ2-7, with no clear D. CDR1 SQVTM and CDR2 ANQGSEA come from the germline V gene. The CDR3 is 14 amino acids. V was clipped by 8 bases and J by 0 bases, with 17 bases between them. The CDR3 spells CSPPYVPHSYEQYF. The CDR3 DNA reads as TGCAGCCCGCCGTACGTCCCACACTCCTACGAGCAGTACTTC.

V is TRBV7-2 and J is TRBJ2-2; possibly TRBD2 for D (5 bases). The CDR3 is 15 residues long. Germline V gives CDR1 SGHTA, CDR2 FQGNSA. V dropped 3 bases and J dropped 7 bases, with 15 bases sitting between them. The chain's CDR3 is CASSLVLSGIGELFF. The CDR3 nucleotides are TGTGCCAGCAGCTTGGTTTTATCCGGGATCGGGGAGCTGTTTTTT.

This clone showed up just once. This chain links TRBV7-9 with TRBJ2-3; no firm D call. This CDR3 is 15 amino acids long. The V end lost 1 base, the J end lost 2 bases, and 10 bases lay between the germline ends. CDR1 and CDR2 (germline): SEHNR, FQNEAQ (reference sequence). This chain's CDR3 is CASSLDLQPTDTQYF. The CDR3 DNA reads TGTGCCAGCAGCTTAGACCTCCAGCCCACAGATACGCAGTATTTT.